This T cell receptor (beta chain) was recovered during a study of CD8 T cells in ankylosing spondylitis. Study observations and caveats: There was a TCR beta motif, made of 7 to 9 highly homologous variants, that appeared characteristic of ankylosing spondylitis blood. Some motif variants had been reported before (in reactive arthritis synovial fluid and blood).

CDR3 length: 15 residues. V gave up 0 bases and J gave up 5 bases; unmatched junction bases: 6. Germline V gene sequence: CDR1 SGHRS, CDR2 YFSETQ. Remarks on this clonotype: Its antigen is not identified.

TCRdb reanalysed the 5' RACE reads using MiXCR and keeps one entry per CDR3 protein. The top ten hold 13% to 15% of the sample, which has some 330,000 distinct CDR3 sequences, approximately 8% seen once. The chain uses TRBV5-1 and TRBJ2-3; 7 nucleotides match TRBD2. The source material was blood, either unsorted or a sorted T cell fraction (not recorded which). The sequence derives from a male donor with ankylosing spondylitis. CDR3 nucleotides: TGCGCCAGCAGCTTGGCCGCAGGGAGGGAAGATACGCAGTATTTT. This sequence encodes CASSLAAGREDTQYF.